This TCR beta chain was recorded in a study of blood T cell repertoires in COVID-19. The J segment lost 1 base and the V segment lost 2 bases, leaving 5 bases of the junction unmatched. This CDR3 is built from 16 residues. Germline V lookup: CDR1 SGHDT, CDR2 YYEEEE. Profiling relied on immunoSEQ multiplex PCR, and the TCRdb table lists in-frame clones only, not all of them. The sample lists approximately 77,000 clones; 65% to 85% were seen once. This TCR was sampled from a woman aged 55-69 years with acute or convalescent COVID-19. The chain recombines TRBV5-6 with TRBJ2-3; 9 nucleotides match TRBD1. What was sequenced was peripheral blood. The CDR3 DNA reads as TGTGCCAGCAGCTTACGTAGACAGGGGGGCACAGATACGCAGTATTTT. It yields the protein CASSLRRQGGTDTQYF.